This TCR beta chain is drawn from a study of vaccination and CD4 T cells after COVID-19 (dated by TCRdb to the early 2020s). Study-level background: Convalescent patients had a positive SARS-CoV-2 result on nasal swab PCR, and of these patients, nine had mild disease and one had severe disease. Post-COVID blood samples from convalescent patients were collected a median of about 110 days after diagnosis, with a range of 35 to 161 days. In around 9 COVID-19 convalescent patients and a handful of infection-naive healthy vaccine recipients, researchers compared the spike-specific CD4+ TCR repertoire from before mRNA vaccination with the repertoire from after. Participants received two doses of either the Pfizer-BioNTech BNT162b2 vaccine (n=8) or the Moderna mRNA-1273 vaccine (n=2). Post-vaccine blood samples were taken a median of about 77 days after the second vaccine dose, with a range of roughly 14 to 250 days. The convalescent cohort comprised six males and four females, including two Hispanic individuals, seven Caucasians, two Asians and one multiracial person. Overlapping spike peptide pools from SARS-CoV-2 and from the common cold coronaviruses HCoV-NL63, HCoV-OC43 and HCoV-229E were used as culture stimuli. In control cultures, a CEFX viral epitope pool was used as positive control, an HIV-1 Nef peptide pool was used as negative control, or no peptide was added. Study-level results and caveats: Of the vaccine-specific clones found in convalescent patients, nearly all (304 of 307) were mono-reactive for SARS-CoV-2 spike instead of being cross-reactive with common cold coronaviruses. Among convalescent patients, a median roughly 90% of the SARS-CoV-2-reactive clones seen after vaccination appeared only after vaccination, which suggests priming specific to the vaccine. Although the median number of SARS-CoV-2-reactive clonotypes went up from more than 20 after infection to around 40 after vaccination, the increase was not significant. Relatively few convalescent patients were included in the study, and early timepoints after natural infection were not analyzed.

The germline V gene (reference sequence) gives CDR1 as LNHNV and CDR2 as YYDKDF. The CDR3 runs 15 amino acids, cysteine and phenylalanine included. Only the CDR3 region is kept as DNA, spanning 45 bases read in frame from base 1. V drops 3 bases and J drops 7 bases, leaving 16 bases in between. Comment on this clonotype: It lacks a known antigen. No much larger clone is present one base from it, and per-base qualities are unavailable.

The treatment or condition label, as the study defines it: approximately 9-day PBMC culture with coronavirus spike peptide pools or control peptides (ViraFEST assay). To expand antigen-specific T cells with peptide pools and then pick out the expanded clonotypes through TCR sequencing, the study relied on the ViraFEST assay. The convalescent patients' positive SARS-CoV-2 PCR tests fell between March and December 2020, which was before the Alpha, Beta and Delta variants emerged in the United States. Under 2.5 million PBMCs per well were cultured in IMDM with roughly 5.2% human AB serum and 8 to 10 IU/ml IL-2, plus 10 ug/ml peptide pools. On days 3 and 7, half of the culture medium was replaced with fresh IL-2-containing medium. After roughly 9 days of culture, CD4+ T cells were isolated by negative selection with the EasySep CD4+ T cell isolation kit. Ficoll-Paque Plus gradient centrifugation was used to isolate PBMCs from whole blood, and the isolated PBMCs were then either used fresh or cryopreserved at -140C. Triplicate wells were generally used for each culture condition.

Library prep was done by PCR. At the Johns Hopkins FTIC core, DNA from the cultured CD4+ T cells underwent TCR sequencing with the Oncomine TCR Beta short-read assay. The QIAamp micro DNA kit was used to extract genomic DNA from the cultured CD4+ T cells. Oncomine TCR Beta libraries from cultured CD4+ T cells were pooled using unique dual indexes and sequenced on an Illumina iSeq 100. Turning to the authors' computational methods: Non-productive sequences were removed, and CDR3s not starting with C, not ending with F or W, or shorter than 7 amino acids were discarded. Antigen-specific clonotypes were identified with the MANAFEST web application by comparing peptide-stimulated wells with reference and other culture wells. Positive clones required FDR below 0.05, an odds ratio above 5, and productive frequency above 0.1% in at least two of three replicate wells. A clonotype counted as cross-reactive if it showed significant expansion both in the SARS-CoV-2 spike wells and in at least one common cold coronavirus spike condition. Using R version 3.6.1, CDR3 homology was evaluated through Levenshtein distances (stringdist) along with unrooted phylogenetic trees (ape). In TCRdb, the public reads were trimmed at Q25 with fastp and aligned with MiXCR, with productive beta chains retained. Every CDR3 protein is listed once, alongside the most common genes and DNA of its rows. It is TCRdb's table, rather than the study itself, that gives the V and J calls and clone size. The sample yields about 7,100 distinct CDR3 sequences; around three fifths were counted once. The leading ten clones occupy around 30% of the sample.

The sequenced sample consisted of CD4+ T cells from blood, cultured in vitro. The sequence links TRBV15 to TRBJ1-5; matching of 6 bases hints at TRBD1 as the D gene. This clonotype originated in a human donor who had recovered from COVID-19. The CDR3 sequence is CATSRDAGAGQPQHF. Here is the DNA: TGTGCCACCAGCAGGGATGCAGGGGCTGGGCAGCCCCAGCATTTT.